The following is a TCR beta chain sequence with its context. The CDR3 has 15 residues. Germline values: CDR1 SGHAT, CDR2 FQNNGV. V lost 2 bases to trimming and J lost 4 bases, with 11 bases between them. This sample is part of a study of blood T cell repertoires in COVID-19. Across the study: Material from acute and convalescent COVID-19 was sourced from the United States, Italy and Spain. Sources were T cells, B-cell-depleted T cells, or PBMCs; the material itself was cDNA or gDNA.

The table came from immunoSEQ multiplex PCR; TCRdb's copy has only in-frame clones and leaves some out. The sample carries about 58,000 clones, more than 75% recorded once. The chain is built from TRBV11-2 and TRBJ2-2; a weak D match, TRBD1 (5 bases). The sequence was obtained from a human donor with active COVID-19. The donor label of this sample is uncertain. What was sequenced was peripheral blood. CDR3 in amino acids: CASSLRGASTGELFF. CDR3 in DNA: TGTGCCAGCAGCTTAAGGGGTGCTAGCACCGGGGAGCTGTTTTTT. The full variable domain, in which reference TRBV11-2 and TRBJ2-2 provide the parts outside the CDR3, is EAGVAQSPRYKIIEKRQSVAFWCNPISGHATLYWYQQILGQGPKLLIQFQNNGVVDDSQLPKDRFSAERLKGVDSTLKIQPAKLEDSAVYLCASSLRGASTGELFFGEGSRLTVL.